Reported below is one TCR beta chain. This clonotype occurred a few times. The antigen this receptor binds is unknown. Nothing much larger sits one base from this clone, and base qualities are not available. The reads were generated on an Illumina HiSeq 1500. TCRdb applied fastp at Q25 and MiXCR to the public reads, then kept only in-frame beta chains. Records with the same CDR3 protein are collapsed into one entry carrying the most frequent genes and DNA. This sample is represented by about 110,000 distinct CDR3 sequences; roughly 39% of them were singletons. Roughly 74% of the sample goes to the ten largest clones. The CDR3 sequence holds 16 residues, the cysteine and phenylalanine included. CDR3 DNA only is kept here, 48 bases in frame from base 1. The junction carries 19 bases between V and J, which are trimmed by 1 base and 8 bases respectively. Taken from the germline V gene, the CDR1 and CDR2 loops are MGHRA and YSYEKL.

The treatment or condition tag for this specimen amounts to: in vitro stimulation with specific CMV peptide epitopes to enrich CMV-specific T cells. This sample is part of a study of T cell repertoires in cytomegalovirus infection (dated by TCRdb to the late 2010s). About the full investigation: The peptide stimulations were aimed at well-studied HLA-B-restricted epitopes as well as recently identified HLA-C-restricted CMV epitopes, whose presentation resists viral immunomodulation. Donor HLA type was relevant to the analysis, as public TCR beta signatures indicated carriage of CMV infection together with the matching HLA type.

Overall study outcomes, separate from this receptor: In both this cohort and an independent roughly 400-donor cohort, the cumulative frequency of public TCR beta family members distinguished carriers of CMV infection plus the relevant HLA type. The ex vivo response was dominated by HLA-C-restricted CMV-specific TCR beta clonotypes, which also provided the single most frequent clonotype in two of eight donors.

The source of this sequence is a human donor in good health (CMV status not recorded). Some clones in this sample may be carry-over from other donors' samples. The chain links TRBV4-1 with TRBJ2-3, with TRBD2 as a weak D call on 5 bases. This specimen was CD8+ T cells from cultured PBMCs, taken from culture after CMV antigen stimulation. The base sequence is TGCGCCAGCAGCCAAGCTGTGAGCGGTGGTCTTGGTACGCAGTATTTT. The resulting protein is CASSQAVSGGLGTQYF.